This passage covers 3 T cell receptor beta chains from one sample sequenced in a study of molecular identifiers for immune sequencing clone quantification. A single record per CDR3 protein comes from TCRdb applying MiXCR to the PCR reads. The sample shows tens of thousands of distinct CDR3 sequences, 15% to 20% of them seen only once. Specimen: naive CD8+ T cells from blood, with Jurkat cell RNA spiked in. Subset meaning: FACS-sorted CD8+CD4-CCR7+CD45RA+ naive T cells. The receptors derive from a human donor in good health. Some libraries in this study had Jurkat cell RNA spiked in.

Comments on this clonotype: A clone one base away is much larger, so this may be a read error. This chain links TRBV28 with TRBJ1-4; D remains unclear. V was pared by 8 bases and J by 3 bases, with 4 bases between. The length of the CDR3 is 11 residues. CDR1 is MDHEN, CDR2 SYDVKM, per germline. CDR3 loop: CASGPNEKLFF. The CDR3 DNA is TGTGCCAGCGGTCCTAATGAAAAACTGTTTTTT.

The chain is built from TRBV20-1 and TRBJ1-2; D is uncertain. CDR3 length: 14 residues. In germline, CDR1 is DFQATT, CDR2 SNEGSKA (reference sequence). V lost 2 bases and J lost 2, with 12 bases in between. The CDR3 is CSARSQTGNYGYTF. The CDR3 coding sequence is TGCAGTGCTAGATCCCAGACGGGGAACTATGGCTACACCTTC.

V gene TRBV10-3 combines with J gene TRBJ2-7, with TRBD1 identical over 7 bases. V dropped 3 bases and J dropped 4; count of bases not matched to a gene: 3. In germline, CDR1 is ENHRY, CDR2 SYGVKD. This CDR3 comprises 13 residues. Here the CDR3 DNA reads TGTGCCATCAGTGAAGGGGGCTGGTACGAGCAGTACTTC. It specifies CAISEGGWYEQYF.